This entry concerns a single T cell receptor beta chain. This clone came up once. Its antigen remains undetermined. Base quality data are lacking; no much larger clone is found one base away. TCRbeta CDR3 regions were amplified from genomic DNA using the immunoSEQ Assay, a bias-controlled multiplex PCR. In the paper's pipeline: The number of nucleated cells in each sample was estimated from the amplification of reference gene primers within the assay. To quantify the absolute abundance of each unique TCRbeta CDR3 rearrangement, sequence reads were collapsed and filtered. For each sample, productive Simpson clonality was calculated by taking the square root of Simpson's diversity index across productive rearrangements. TCRdb limited this immuneACCESS table to in-frame rearrangements with V and J called. A share of clones is missing; checked studies link under half to unresolved V genes, and the rest is unexplained. That table furnishes V, J and clone size, whereas the DNA furnished D and trimming. Present in this sample are 100,000 to 150,000 clones, roughly 80% of which were seen just once. The ten largest clones capture 2% to 2.5% of the sample.

In the prospective study, participants were about 18 to 95 years old, resided in approximately 22 geographic areas of the United States, and were enrolled through a virtual design. Cohort assignment in the prospective study relied on participant-reported clinical history from a screening survey and a study questionnaire. In the prospective study, mobile phlebotomists collected whole blood, serum and a nasopharyngeal or oropharyngeal swab from each participant. Participants in the prospective study had the option to provide additional blood draws and questionnaires over an approximately 2-month period. Prospective study blood samples were shipped either frozen or at room temperature before DNA extraction. This entry is derived from a study of blood T cell repertoires in COVID-19 (dated by TCRdb to about 2020). For the wider study: Samples from collaborators originated in the United States, Italy and Spain and spanned both the acute and convalescent phases of COVID-19. The prospective study material was composed of cDNA or gDNA derived from T cells, B-cell-depleted T cells, or PBMCs. The dataset comprised deeply sampled blood TCRbeta repertoires from subjects exposed to, actively infected with, or recovered from COVID-19. A freely available public database, intended as a resource for researchers studying the immune response to SARS-CoV-2, is where the repertoires were released. Samples came from the ongoing ImmuneRACE study (first 160 participants) plus 1,254 subjects from 6 global collaborators. The sample metadata nearly always contained a de-identified subject ID, COVID-19 status, age in years and sex. HLA class I and class II types, where available, came from metadata supplied by the sample provider rather than from assay-based typing. Overall results and qualifications from the work: How much clinical and demographic metadata was included differed by source and by participant, and the metadata was provided uncurated.

CDR1 is given as LNHDA and CDR2 as SQIVND, both from the germline V gene (reference sequence). The germline ends are 7 bases apart after V is trimmed by 1 base and J by 3 bases. The CDR3 covers 14 residues, taking in both the cysteine and the phenylalanine. Just the 42-base CDR3 DNA is kept, in frame starting at base 1. The source material was PBMCs or T cells enriched from blood (not recorded which). This clonotype was obtained from a man in his forties with acute COVID-19. The sequence is built from TRBV19 and TRBJ2-1; no D gene is confidently identified. The CDR3 corresponds to CASSIGGIYNEQFF. DNA sequence: TGTGCCAGTAGTATAGGAGGAATCTACAATGAGCAGTTCTTC.